This T cell receptor beta chain was obtained from a study of regulatory T cells in long-lasting Graves disease. Time point denoted: newly diagnosed GD, antithyroid drugs for less than 3 months. PBMC RNA was the source of the TCR library. CDR1 LGHDT and CDR2 YNNKEL come from the germline V gene (reference sequence). J gave up 0 bases and V 5 bases, and 10 bases lay outside the gene matches. There are 18 residues in the CDR3. Arm-PCR of CDR3 regions and iRepertoire HTBI primers were used to build TCR beta libraries. Each CDR3 protein gets one entry after TCRdb re-called the multiplex PCR reads with MiXCR. The data contain about 530,000 distinct CDR3 sequences, more than 15% of them singletons. In this sample, this clonotype turned up a few times. This same sample was also part of a study on T cells in Graves' hyperthyroidism and ophthalmopathy.

The source was peripheral blood mononuclear cells (PBMCs), collected at new diagnosis, from a patient treated with antithyroid drugs. The chain uses TRBV3-1 and TRBJ1-5; 10 bases line up with TRBD1. The origin of this receptor is a woman aged 35-65 years with Graves disease. CDR3 coding DNA: TGTGCCAGCAGCAACTCGACAGGGGGCCTTTATAGCAATCAGCCCCAGCATTTT. It encodes CASSNSTGGLYSNQPQHF.